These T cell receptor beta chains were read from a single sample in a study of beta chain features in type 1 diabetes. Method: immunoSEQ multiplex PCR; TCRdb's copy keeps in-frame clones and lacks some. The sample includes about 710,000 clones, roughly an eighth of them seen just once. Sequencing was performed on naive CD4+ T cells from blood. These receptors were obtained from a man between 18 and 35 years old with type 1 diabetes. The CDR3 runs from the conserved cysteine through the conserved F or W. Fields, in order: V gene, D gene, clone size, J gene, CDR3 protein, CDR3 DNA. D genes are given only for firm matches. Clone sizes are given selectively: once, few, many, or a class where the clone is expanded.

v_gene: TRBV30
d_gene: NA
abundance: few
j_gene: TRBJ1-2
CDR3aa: CAQLLGGVTGYTF
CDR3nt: TGTGCCCAACTCCTGGGGGGCGTTACCGGCTACACCTTC

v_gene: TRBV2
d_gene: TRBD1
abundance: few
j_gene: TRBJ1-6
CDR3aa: CASTGRGNSPLHF
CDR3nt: TGTGCCAGCACGGGCAGGGGGAATTCACCCCTCCACTTT

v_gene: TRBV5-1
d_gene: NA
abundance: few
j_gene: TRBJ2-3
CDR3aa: CASSLASPTDTQYF
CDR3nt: TGCGCCAGCAGCTTGGCTAGCCCCACAGATACGCAGTATTTT

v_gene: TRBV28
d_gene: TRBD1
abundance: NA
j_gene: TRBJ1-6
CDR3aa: CASRSLDRALFKINSPLHF
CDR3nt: TGTGCCAGCAGATCATTGGACAGGGCTCTGTTCAAAATTAATTCACCCCTCCACTTT

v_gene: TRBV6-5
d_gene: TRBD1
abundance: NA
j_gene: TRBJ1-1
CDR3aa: CASSYNGQGNTEAFF
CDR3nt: TGTGCCAGCAGTTACAACGGACAGGGGAACACTGAAGCTTTCTTT

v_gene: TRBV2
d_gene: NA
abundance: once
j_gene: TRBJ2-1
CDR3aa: CASKYHEEEQFF
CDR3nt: TGTGCCAGCAAATATCACGAGGAAGAGCAGTTCTTC

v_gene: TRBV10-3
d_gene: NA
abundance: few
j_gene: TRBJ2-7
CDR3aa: CAISDVLAASYEQYF
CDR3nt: TGTGCCATCAGTGATGTGTTAGCGGCGAGCTACGAGCAGTACTTC

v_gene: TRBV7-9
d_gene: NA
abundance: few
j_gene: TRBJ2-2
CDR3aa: CASSPGFYTGELFF
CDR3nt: TGTGCCAGCAGCCCCGGGTTTTACACCGGGGAGCTGTTTTTT

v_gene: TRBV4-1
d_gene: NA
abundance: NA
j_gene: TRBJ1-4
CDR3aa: CASSQGRDSSNEKLFF
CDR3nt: TGCGCCAGCAGCCAAGGGCGGGACTCTTCGAATGAAAAACTGTTTTTT

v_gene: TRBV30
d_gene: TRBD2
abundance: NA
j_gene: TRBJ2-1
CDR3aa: CAWSGAGGYSYNEQFF
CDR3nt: TGTGCCTGGAGTGGGGCGGGAGGGTACTCCTACAATGAGCAGTTCTTC